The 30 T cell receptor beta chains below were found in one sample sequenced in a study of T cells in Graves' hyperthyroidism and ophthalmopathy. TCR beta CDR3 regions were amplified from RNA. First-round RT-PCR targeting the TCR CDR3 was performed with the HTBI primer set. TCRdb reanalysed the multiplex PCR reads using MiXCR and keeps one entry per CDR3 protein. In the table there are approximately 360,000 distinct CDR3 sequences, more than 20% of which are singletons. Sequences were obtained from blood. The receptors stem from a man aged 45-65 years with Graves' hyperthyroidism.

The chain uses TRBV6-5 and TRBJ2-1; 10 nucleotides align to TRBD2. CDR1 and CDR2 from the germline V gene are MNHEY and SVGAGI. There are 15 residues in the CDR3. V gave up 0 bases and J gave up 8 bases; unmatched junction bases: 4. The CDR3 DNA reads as TGTGCCAGCAGTTACTCCGGGACTAGCGTTGATGAGCAGTTCTTC. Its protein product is CASSYSGTSVDEQFF.

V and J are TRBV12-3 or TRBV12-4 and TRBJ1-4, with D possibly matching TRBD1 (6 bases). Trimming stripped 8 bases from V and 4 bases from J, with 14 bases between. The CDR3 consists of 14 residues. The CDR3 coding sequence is TGTGCCAGCGGGAACAGGGACCTTAATGAAAAACTGTTTTTT. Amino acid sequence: CASGNRDLNEKLFF.

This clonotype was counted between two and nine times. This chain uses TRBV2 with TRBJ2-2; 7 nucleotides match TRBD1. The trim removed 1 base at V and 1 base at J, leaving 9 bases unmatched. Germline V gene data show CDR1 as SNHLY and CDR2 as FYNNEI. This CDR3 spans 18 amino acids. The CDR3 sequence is CASSEGKGQSENTGELFF. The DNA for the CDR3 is TGTGCCAGCAGTGAAGGAAAGGGACAGTCAGAGAACACCGGGGAGCTGTTTTTT.

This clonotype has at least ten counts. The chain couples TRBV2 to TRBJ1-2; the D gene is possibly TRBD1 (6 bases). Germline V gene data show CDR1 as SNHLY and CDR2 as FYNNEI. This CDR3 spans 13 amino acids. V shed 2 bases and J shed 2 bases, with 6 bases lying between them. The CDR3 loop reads CASSEQGNYGYTF. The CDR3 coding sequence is TGTGCCAGCAGTGAACAGGGGAACTATGGCTACACCTTC.

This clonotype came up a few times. Written as DNA, the CDR3 is TGTGCCAGCAGCCGTCAATCCGGGACAGGGAGCGAGCAGTACTTC. Its translation is CASSRQSGTGSEQYF. This sequence joins TRBV7-6 and TRBJ2-7, with 9 bases that match TRBD1. Trimming cost V 5 bases and J 6 bases; bases outside gene matches: 11. Germline CDR1 and CDR2: SGHVS and FNYEAQ. This CDR3 comprises 15 residues. Filled out from reference TRBV7-6 and TRBJ2-7, the complete variable domain reads GAGVSQSPRYKVTKRGQDVALRCDPISGHVSLYWYRQALGQGPEFLTYFNYEAQQDKSGLPNDRFSAERPEGSISTLTIQRTEQRDSAMYRCASSRQSGTGSEQYFGPGTRLTVT.

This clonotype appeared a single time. CDR3 amino acids: CASSFMGRGDEKLFF. The CDR3 DNA reads TGTGCCAGCAGCTTTATGGGGAGAGGCGATGAAAAACTGTTTTTT. This chain connects TRBV11-2 to TRBJ1-4; no reliable D call. CDR1 and CDR2 (germline): SGHAT, FQNNGV. The CDR3 is 15 amino acids. Trimming left V 3 bases short and J 6 bases short, with 14 bases between. Supplemented by reference TRBV11-2 and TRBJ1-4, the full variable domain reads EAGVAQSPRYKIIEKRQSVAFWCNPISGHATLYWYQQILGQGPKLLIQFQNNGVVDDSQLPKDRFSAERLKGVDSTLKIQPAKLEDSAVYLCASSFMGRGDEKLFFGSGTQLSVL.

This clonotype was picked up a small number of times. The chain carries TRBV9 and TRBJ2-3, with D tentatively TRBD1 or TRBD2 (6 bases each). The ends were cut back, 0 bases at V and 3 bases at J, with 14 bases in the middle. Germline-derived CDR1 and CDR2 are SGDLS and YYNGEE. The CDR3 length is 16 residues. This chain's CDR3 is CASSVAGGLGTDTQYF. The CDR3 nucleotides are TGTGCCAGCAGCGTAGCTGGGGGGCTCGGGACAGATACGCAGTATTTT.

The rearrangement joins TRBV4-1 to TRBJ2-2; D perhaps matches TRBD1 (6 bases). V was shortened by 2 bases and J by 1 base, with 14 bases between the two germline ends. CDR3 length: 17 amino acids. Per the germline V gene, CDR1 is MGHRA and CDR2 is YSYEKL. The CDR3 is CASSQKTGYLNTGELFF. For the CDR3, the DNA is TGCGCCAGCAGCCAAAAAACAGGGTATTTGAACACCGGGGAGCTGTTTTTT.

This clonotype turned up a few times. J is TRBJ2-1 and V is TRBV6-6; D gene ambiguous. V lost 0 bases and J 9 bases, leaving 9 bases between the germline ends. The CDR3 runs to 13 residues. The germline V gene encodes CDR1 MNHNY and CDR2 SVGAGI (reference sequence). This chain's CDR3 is CASSYSKGVEQFF. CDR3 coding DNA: TGTGCCAGCAGTTACTCGAAGGGTGTTGAGCAGTTCTTC.

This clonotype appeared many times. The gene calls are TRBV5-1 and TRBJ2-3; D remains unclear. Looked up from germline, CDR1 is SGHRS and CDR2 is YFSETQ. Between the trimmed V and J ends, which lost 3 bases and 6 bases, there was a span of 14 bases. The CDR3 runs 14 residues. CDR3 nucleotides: TGCGCCAGCAGCTCAGGACGGCCTCCGGATACGCAGTATTTT. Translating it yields CASSSGRPPDTQYF.

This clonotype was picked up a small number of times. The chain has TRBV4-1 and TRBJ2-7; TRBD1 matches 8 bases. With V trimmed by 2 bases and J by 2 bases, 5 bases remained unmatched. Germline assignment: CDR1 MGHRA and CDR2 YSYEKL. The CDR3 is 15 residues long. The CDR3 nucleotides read TGCGCCAGCAGCCAAAGCCCGGGACAGGCCTACGAGCAGTACTTC. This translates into CASSQSPGQAYEQYF.

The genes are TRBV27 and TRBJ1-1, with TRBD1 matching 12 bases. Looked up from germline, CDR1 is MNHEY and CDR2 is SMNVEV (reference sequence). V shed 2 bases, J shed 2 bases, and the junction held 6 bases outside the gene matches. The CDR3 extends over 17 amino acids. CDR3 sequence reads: CASSLIPGQGANTEAFF. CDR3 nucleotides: TGTGCCAGCAGTTTAATCCCGGGACAGGGGGCAAACACTGAAGCTTTCTTT.

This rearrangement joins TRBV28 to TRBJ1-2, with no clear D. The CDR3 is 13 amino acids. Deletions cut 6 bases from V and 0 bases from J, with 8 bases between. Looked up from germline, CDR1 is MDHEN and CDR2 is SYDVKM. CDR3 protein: CASRLGTNYGYTF. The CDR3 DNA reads TGTGCCAGCAGACTCGGAACTAACTATGGCTACACCTTC.

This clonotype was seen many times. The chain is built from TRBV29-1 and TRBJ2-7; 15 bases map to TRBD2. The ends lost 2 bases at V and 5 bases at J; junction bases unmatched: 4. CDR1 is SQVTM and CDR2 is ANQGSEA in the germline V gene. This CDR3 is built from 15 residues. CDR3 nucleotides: TGCAGCGTTGAATGGACTAGCGGGAGGGAACACGAGCAGTACTTC. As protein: CSVEWTSGREHEQYF.

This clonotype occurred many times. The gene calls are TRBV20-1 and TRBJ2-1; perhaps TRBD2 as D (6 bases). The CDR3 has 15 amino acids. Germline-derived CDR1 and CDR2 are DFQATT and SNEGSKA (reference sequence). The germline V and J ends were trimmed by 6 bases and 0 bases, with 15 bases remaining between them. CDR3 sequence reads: CSARPRTISYNEQFF. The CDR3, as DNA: TGCAGTGCCCGTCCGAGGACTATCTCCTACAATGAGCAGTTCTTC.

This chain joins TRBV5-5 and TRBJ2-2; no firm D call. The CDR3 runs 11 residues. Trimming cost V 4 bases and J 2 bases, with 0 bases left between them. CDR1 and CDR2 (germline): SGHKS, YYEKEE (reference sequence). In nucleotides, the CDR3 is TGTGCCAGCAGCAACACCGGGGAGCTGTTTTTT. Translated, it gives CASSNTGELFF.

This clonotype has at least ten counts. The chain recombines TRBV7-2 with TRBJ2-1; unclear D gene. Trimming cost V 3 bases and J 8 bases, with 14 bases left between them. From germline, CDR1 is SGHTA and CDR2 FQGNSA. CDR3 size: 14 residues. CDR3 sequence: CASSLNVADHEQFF. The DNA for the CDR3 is TGTGCCAGCAGCTTGAACGTTGCGGACCATGAGCAGTTCTTC.

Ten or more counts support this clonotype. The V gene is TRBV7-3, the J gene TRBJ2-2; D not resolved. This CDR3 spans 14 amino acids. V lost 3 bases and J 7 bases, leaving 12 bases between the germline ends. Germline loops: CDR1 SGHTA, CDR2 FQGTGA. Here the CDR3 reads CASSFIPKGGELFF. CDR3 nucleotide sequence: TGTGCCAGCAGCTTTATCCCGAAGGGCGGGGAGCTGTTTTTT. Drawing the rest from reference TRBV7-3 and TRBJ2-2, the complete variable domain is GAGVSQTPSNKVTEKGKYVELRCDPISGHTALYWYRQSLGQGPEFLIYFQGTGAADDSGLPNDRFFAVRPEGSVSTLKIQRTERGDSAVYLCASSFIPKGGELFFGEGSRLTVL.

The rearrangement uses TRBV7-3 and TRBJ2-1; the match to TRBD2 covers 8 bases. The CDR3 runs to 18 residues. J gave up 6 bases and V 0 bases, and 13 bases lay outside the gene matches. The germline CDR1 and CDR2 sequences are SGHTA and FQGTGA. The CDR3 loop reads CASSLTRGLAGGGNEQFF. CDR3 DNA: TGTGCCAGCAGCTTAACGCGAGGACTAGCAGGAGGAGGCAATGAGCAGTTCTTC.

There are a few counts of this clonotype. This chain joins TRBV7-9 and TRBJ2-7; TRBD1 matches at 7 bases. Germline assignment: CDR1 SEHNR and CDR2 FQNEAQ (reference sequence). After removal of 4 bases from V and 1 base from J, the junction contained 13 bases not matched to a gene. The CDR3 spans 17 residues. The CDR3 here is CASSSPNRDRRSYEQYF. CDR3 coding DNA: TGTGCCAGCAGCTCACCAAACCGGGACAGAAGATCCTACGAGCAGTACTTC.

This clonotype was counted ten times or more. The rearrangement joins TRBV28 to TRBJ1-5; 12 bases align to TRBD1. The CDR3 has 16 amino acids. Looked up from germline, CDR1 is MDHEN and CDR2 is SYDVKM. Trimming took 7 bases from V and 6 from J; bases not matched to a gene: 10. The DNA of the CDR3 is TGTGCCAGCACCGTGGGACAGGGGGCGAGATCTCAGCCCCAGCATTTT. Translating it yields CASTVGQGARSQPQHF.

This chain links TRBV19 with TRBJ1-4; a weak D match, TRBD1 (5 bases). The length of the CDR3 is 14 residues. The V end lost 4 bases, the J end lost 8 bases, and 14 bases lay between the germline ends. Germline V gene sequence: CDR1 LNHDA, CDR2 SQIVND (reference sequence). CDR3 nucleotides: TGTGCCAGTAGTAACCGGGACTTCGGGGAAAAACTGTTTTTT. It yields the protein CASSNRDFGEKLFF.

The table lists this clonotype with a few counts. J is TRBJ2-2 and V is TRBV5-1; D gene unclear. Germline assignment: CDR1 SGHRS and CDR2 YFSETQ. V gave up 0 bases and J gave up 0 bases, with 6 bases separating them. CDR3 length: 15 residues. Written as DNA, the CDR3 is TGCGCCAGCAGCTTGGCCCAAACGAACACCGGGGAGCTGTTTTTT. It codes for CASSLAQTNTGELFF.

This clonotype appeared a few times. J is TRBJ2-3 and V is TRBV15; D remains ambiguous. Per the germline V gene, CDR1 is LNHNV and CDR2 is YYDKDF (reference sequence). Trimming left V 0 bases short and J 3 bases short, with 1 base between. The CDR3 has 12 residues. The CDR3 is CATSRETDTQYF. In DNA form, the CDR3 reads TGTGCCACCAGCAGAGAGACAGATACGCAGTATTTT.

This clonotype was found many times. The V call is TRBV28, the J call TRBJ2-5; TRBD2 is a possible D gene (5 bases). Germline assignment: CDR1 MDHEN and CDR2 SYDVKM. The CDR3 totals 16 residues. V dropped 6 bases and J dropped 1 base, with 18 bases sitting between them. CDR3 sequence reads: CASSSPRGWGQETQYF. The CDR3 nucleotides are TGTGCCAGCAGCTCCCCTCGGGGATGGGGCCAAGAGACCCAGTACTTC. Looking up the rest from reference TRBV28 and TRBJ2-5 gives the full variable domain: DVKVTQSSRYLVKRTGEKVFLECVQDMDHENMFWYRQDPGLGLRLIYFSYDVKMKEKGDIPEGYSVSREKKERFSLILESASTNQTSMYLCASSSPRGWGQETQYFGPGTRLLVL.

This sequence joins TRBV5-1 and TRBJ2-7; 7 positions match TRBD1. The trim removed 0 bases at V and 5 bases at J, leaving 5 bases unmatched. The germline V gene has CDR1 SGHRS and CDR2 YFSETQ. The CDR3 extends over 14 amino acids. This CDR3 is CASSLGSGGDEQYF. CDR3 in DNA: TGCGCCAGCAGCTTGGGTTCAGGGGGAGACGAGCAGTACTTC.

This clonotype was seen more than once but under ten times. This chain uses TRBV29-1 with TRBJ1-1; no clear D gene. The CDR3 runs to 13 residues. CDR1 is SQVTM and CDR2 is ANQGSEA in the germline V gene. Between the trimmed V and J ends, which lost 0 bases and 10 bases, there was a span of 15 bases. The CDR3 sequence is CSVEDYGLSGAFF. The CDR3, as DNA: TGCAGCGTTGAAGACTACGGCCTCTCTGGAGCTTTCTTT.

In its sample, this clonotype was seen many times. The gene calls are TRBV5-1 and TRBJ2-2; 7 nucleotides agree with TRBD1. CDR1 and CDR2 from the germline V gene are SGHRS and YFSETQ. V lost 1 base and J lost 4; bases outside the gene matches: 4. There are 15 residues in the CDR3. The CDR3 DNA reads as TGCGCCAGCAGCTTGAACGACAGGGCCACCGGGGAGCTGTTTTTT. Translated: CASSLNDRATGELFF.

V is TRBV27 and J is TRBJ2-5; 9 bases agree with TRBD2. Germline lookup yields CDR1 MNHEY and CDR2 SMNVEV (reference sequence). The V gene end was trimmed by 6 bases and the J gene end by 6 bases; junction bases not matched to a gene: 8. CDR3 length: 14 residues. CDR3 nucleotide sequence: TGTGCCAGCAGCCTTAGCGGGAGTATAAAGACCCAGTACTTC. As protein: CASSLSGSIKTQYF.

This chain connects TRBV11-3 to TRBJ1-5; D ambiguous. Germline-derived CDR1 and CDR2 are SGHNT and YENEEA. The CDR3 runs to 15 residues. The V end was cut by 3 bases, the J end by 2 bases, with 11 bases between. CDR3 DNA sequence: TGTGCCAGCAGCTTGGACCCGGAGGGCAATCAGCCCCAGCATTTT. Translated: CASSLDPEGNQPQHF.